The clone carrying this T cell receptor beta chain is a singleton in its sample. Its antigen is unidentified. cDNA reverse transcribed from extracted RNA served as the sequencing template. TCRdb's table, derived via immunoSEQ multiplex PCR, lists solely in-frame clones and lacks some. This table has approximately 180,000 clones, roughly 58% appearing once. This specimen comes from a study of CD8+ T cells in alopecia areata. Study background: Treatment comprised oral tofacitinib, 5 to 10 mg twice daily, in treated patients. General study findings and limits: There were also resident alphabeta T cells of normal skin sequenced in scalp samples.

The treatment was: oral pan-JAK inhibitor, 5-10 mg twice daily. This CDR3 is built from 17 residues. CDR1 is KGHSH, CDR2 LQKENI, per germline. The V gene lost 2 bases and the J gene lost 0 bases, with 15 bases spanning the gap. The chain couples TRBV18 to TRBJ2-3; TRBD1 might be the D (6 bases). This TCR came from a human donor with alopecia areata. The source material was CD4+ T cells sorted from blood, sampled between weeks 55 and 65, from a patient treated with tofacitinib. CDR3 protein: CASSPFYRETSTDTQYF. In nucleotides, the CDR3 is TGTGCCAGCTCACCATTTTACAGGGAAACTAGCACAGATACGCAGTATTTT. The full variable domain, rest sourced from reference TRBV18 and TRBJ2-3, is NAGVMQNPRHLVRRRGQEARLRCSPMKGHSHVYWYRQLPEEGLKFMVYLQKENIIDESGMPKERFSAEFPKEGPSILRIQQVVRGDSAAYFCASSPFYRETSTDTQYFGPGTRLTVL.